This TCR beta chain is drawn from a study of naive and memory T cell subsets. Two oligonucleotides, mixed equimolar, formed the beta constant-region primer covering TRBC1 and TRBC2. The ligated cDNA underwent four PCR rounds using SP2 and nested alpha and beta constant-region primers. Via MiXCR, TCRdb re-called the UMI-ligation and nested PCR reads, giving one row per CDR3 protein. The table records 120,000 to 150,000 distinct CDR3 sequences, approximately 22% of them present only once. General study points: Naive repertoires, especially CD8, held a few larger clonotypes, possibly memory cells re-expressing CD45RA.

To note about this clonotype: Its cognate antigen is unknown.

Input material: naive CD4+ T cells from blood. The receptor was isolated from a human donor in good health.

As DNA, the CDR3 is TGCGCCAGCAGCGTGGACAGAATGAACACTGAAGCTTTCTTT. Protein product: CASSVDRMNTEAFF. The chain is built from TRBV5-1 and TRBJ1-1; D is possibly TRBD1 (6 bases). Trimming removed 4 bases at V and 0 bases at J, with 10 bases between. This CDR3 has 14 residues. Germline values: CDR1 SGHRS, CDR2 YFSETQ. Drawing the rest from reference TRBV5-1 and TRBJ1-1, the complete variable domain is KAGVTQTPRYLIKTRGQQVTLSCSPISGHRSVSWYQQTPGQGLQFLFEYFSETQRNKGNFPGRFSGRQFSNSRSEMNVSTLELGDSALYLCASSVDRMNTEAFFGQGTRLTVV.